Described below is a single T cell receptor beta chain sequence and its context. In its sample, this clonotype was seen many times. Which antigen it targets is not known. It has no much larger one-base neighbor in the sample; base qualities were not kept. The entry originates in a study of T-cell reconstitution after alpha-beta-depleted transplantation in children (dated by TCRdb to about 2016). Regarding the complete study: Using TCR repertoire profiling, the study followed T-cell immune reconstitution in a quantitative way in children after TCRalphabeta/CD19-depleted allogeneic hematopoietic cell transplantation.

Including the terminal cysteine and phenylalanine, the CDR3 comprises 14 residues. Just the 42-base CDR3 DNA is kept, in frame starting at base 1. Taken from the germline V gene, the CDR1 and CDR2 loops are MNHNS and SASEGT. V is trimmed back by 6 bases and J by 4 bases, and the junction contains 8 bases that no gene match accounts for. The library was generated by PCR. The sequencing machine was an Illumina HiSeq 2500. TCR library preparation used molecular barcoding, with unique molecular identifiers applied to normalize quantification of the TCRbeta repertoire. Using fastp at Q25 and MiXCR, TCRdb reprocessed the public reads and kept productive beta chains. A single entry per CDR3 protein holds the most common genes and DNA from its merged rows. The table for this sample lists approximately 170,000 distinct CDR3 sequences; approximately 10% of them were counted only once. Of the sample, less than 15% is held by the ten largest clones.

Overall study outcomes, separate from this receptor: In some patients, the high TCRbeta diversity seen at day 60 was put down to recipient T cells and intrathymic progenitors that had survived conditioning. Apparently early alphabetaT-cell count recovery about two months after transplant reportedly relied on only several hundred rapidly expanded clones derived from non-depleted graft cells. The frequencies of hyperexpanded clones fell over the following months, and after one year, T-cell counts and TCRbeta diversity were mostly attributed to newly produced T cells.

Explained via the paper, the treatment or condition label denotes: allogeneic hematopoietic cell transplantation with graft depleted of TCRalphabeta T cells and CD19 B cells. The children who served as transplant recipients had been given grafts of TCRalphabeta/CD19-depleted allogeneic hematopoietic cells. The starting material was PBMCs, obtained before TCRalphabeta/CD19-depleted stem cell transplant. The receptor's source is a boy between 2 and 10 years old with acute myeloid leukemia, due to receive a stem cell transplant. This receptor chain uses TRBV6-1 and TRBJ1-1; 7 central nucleotides agree with TRBD1. The DNA reads as follows: TGTGCCAGCAGCCTGACAGGGTACTCCACTGAAGCTTTCTTT. It translates as CASSLTGYSTEAFF.